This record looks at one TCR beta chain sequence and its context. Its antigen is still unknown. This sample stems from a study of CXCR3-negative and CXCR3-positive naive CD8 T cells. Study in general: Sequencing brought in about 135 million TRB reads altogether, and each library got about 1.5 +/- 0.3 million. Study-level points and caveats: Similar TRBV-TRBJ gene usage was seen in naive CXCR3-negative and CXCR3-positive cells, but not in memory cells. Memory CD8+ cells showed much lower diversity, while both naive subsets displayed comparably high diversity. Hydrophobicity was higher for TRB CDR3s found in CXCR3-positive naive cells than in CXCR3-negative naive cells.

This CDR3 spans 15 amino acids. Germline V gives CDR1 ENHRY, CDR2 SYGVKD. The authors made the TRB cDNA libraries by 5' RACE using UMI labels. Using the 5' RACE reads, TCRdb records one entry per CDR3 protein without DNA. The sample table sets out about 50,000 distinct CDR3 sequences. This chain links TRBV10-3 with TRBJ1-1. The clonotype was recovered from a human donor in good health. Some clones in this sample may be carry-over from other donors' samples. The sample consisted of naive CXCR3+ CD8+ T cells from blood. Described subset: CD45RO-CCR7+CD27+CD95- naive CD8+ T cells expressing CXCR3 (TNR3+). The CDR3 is CAISEYRELNTEAFF.